One sample yielded the 30 T cell receptor beta chains listed below, sequenced in a study of type 1 regulatory T cells. TCRdb reprocessed the reads via MiXCR and lists one record per CDR3 protein. The data hold some 100,000 distinct CDR3 sequences, with 30% to 35% observed a single time. Sequenced input: CD4+ T cells, either the whole sample or a sorted fraction (not recorded which). Source of these receptors: a human donor in good health.

The CDR3 region is CSVGYGSEAFF. The DNA for the CDR3 is TGCAGCGTTGGCTACGGTAGTGAAGCTTTCTTT. The chain is built from TRBV29-1 and TRBJ1-1; unclear D gene. Trimming took off 4 bases at V and 7 bases at J, with 10 bases between the two ends. The CDR3 covers 11 residues. Germline CDR1 SQVTM, CDR2 ANQGSEA.

The chain uses TRBV20-1 and TRBJ2-1, with 8 bases aligning to TRBD2. The CDR3 totals 17 residues. The junction had 19 bases not matched to a gene; V was cut back by 6 bases and J by 6 bases. Germline lookup yields CDR1 DFQATT and CDR2 SNEGSKA (reference sequence). CDR3 amino acids: CSAAGTSQTLAPNEQFF. The CDR3 DNA sequence: TGCAGTGCCGCGGGGACTAGTCAAACCTTGGCGCCCAATGAGCAGTTCTTC.

This sequence joins TRBV13 and TRBJ2-1, with D perhaps TRBD2 (6 bases). CDR1 and CDR2 from the germline V gene are PRHDT and FYEKMQ (reference sequence). The CDR3 loop spans 15 amino acids. V shed 4 bases and J shed 4 bases, with 14 bases lying between them. The CDR3 nucleotides read TGTGCCAGCAGCTGGCGGGGAAGGACATACAATGAGCAGTTCTTC. This encodes CASSWRGRTYNEQFF.

By its share, this clonotype is medium-sized (0.01 to 0.1%). The V gene is TRBV29-1, the J gene TRBJ2-3; TRBD1 is a possible D gene (5 bases). V lost 3 bases and J 6 bases, leaving 13 bases between the germline ends. Germline CDR1 is SQVTM and CDR2 is ANQGSEA. The CDR3 sequence is 13 residues long. CDR3 amino acids: CSVDGGSGDTQYF. The CDR3 DNA reads TGCAGCGTTGACGGCGGATCAGGGGATACGCAGTATTTT.

In this sample, this clonotype turned up a few times. This chain links TRBV7-9 with TRBJ2-6; D perhaps matches TRBD1 (6 bases). Germline V gene data show CDR1 as SEHNR and CDR2 as FQNEAQ (reference sequence). The CDR3 runs to 18 residues. Deletions cut 4 bases from V and 1 base from J, with 17 bases between. The CDR3 is CASSSDRKGISGANVLTF. DNA of the CDR3: TGTGCCAGCAGCTCCGACAGGAAAGGCATTTCTGGGGCCAACGTCCTGACTTTC.

This clonotype was seen a handful of times. This chain links TRBV24-1 with TRBJ2-1; D perhaps matches TRBD2 (6 bases). V was trimmed by 4 bases and J by 1 base, leaving 16 bases between them. CDR3 length: 17 amino acids. From germline, CDR1 is KGHDR and CDR2 SFDVKD. Here the CDR3 reads CATSDDKGGISYNEQFF. CDR3 DNA sequence: TGTGCCACCAGTGACGACAAAGGCGGGATTTCCTACAATGAGCAGTTCTTC.

The chain has TRBV4-1 and TRBJ2-5; 7 bases are a match to TRBD1. Germline V gene lookup returns CDR1 MGHRA and CDR2 YSYEKL. The V gene end was trimmed by 1 base and the J gene end by 2 bases; junction bases not matched to a gene: 4. This CDR3 contains 15 residues. The chain's CDR3 is CASSQGQGGQETQYF. CDR3 nucleotide sequence: TGCGCCAGCAGCCAAGGACAGGGTGGGCAAGAGACCCAGTACTTC.

The CDR3 protein is CASTPSGAEDTQYF. CDR3 nucleotides: TGCGCCAGCACCCCGTCGGGGGCCGAAGATACGCAGTATTTT. The chain joins TRBV5-1 to TRBJ2-3; D possibly matches TRBD1 or TRBD2 (6 bases each). This CDR3 region has 14 residues. Trimming shortened V by 6 bases and J by 5 bases, and 16 bases separated the two germline ends. Germline loops: CDR1 SGHRS, CDR2 YFSETQ.

This rearrangement joins TRBV9 to TRBJ2-1; 16 bases align to TRBD2. With V trimmed by 3 bases and J by 4 bases, 10 bases remained unmatched. CDR3 length: 19 amino acids. Germline CDR1 SGDLS, CDR2 YYNGEE. The CDR3 DNA reads as TGTGCCAGCAGCGGACGACGCGGGACTAGCGGGAGGGATTACAATGAGCAGTTCTTC. This gives the protein CASSGRRGTSGRDYNEQFF.

The chain recombines TRBV7-6 with TRBJ1-6, with 7 bases lining up with TRBD1. The CDR3 length is 14 residues. The junction had 6 bases not matched to a gene; V was cut back by 8 bases and J by 5 bases. Germline V gene sequence: CDR1 SGHVS, CDR2 FNYEAQ. Here the CDR3 DNA reads TGTGCCAGCGCCCGGGACAGCAATAATTCACCCCTCCACTTT. Translated: CASARDSNNSPLHF.

V is TRBV5-1 and J is TRBJ1-2, with a weak D call TRBD1 (6 bases). CDR3 length: 15 amino acids. V was shortened by 0 bases and J by 2 bases, with 11 bases between the two germline ends. Germline CDR1 reads SGHRS; CDR2 reads YFSETQ. The CDR3 loop reads CASSLGTGRNYGYTF. The DNA for the CDR3 is TGCGCCAGCAGCTTGGGAACAGGGCGAAACTATGGCTACACCTTC.

The genes are TRBV5-1 and TRBJ2-5; 7 positions agree with TRBD1. The CDR3 is 14 amino acids. The J segment lost 2 bases and the V segment lost 4 bases, leaving 5 bases of the junction unmatched. CDR1 SGHRS and CDR2 YFSETQ come from the germline V gene. In DNA, the CDR3 is TGCGCCAGCAGCGGTGACAGGGAACAAGAGACCCAGTACTTC. Amino acid sequence: CASSGDREQETQYF.

The chain carries TRBV7-2 and TRBJ2-7; 7 bases align to TRBD2. V trimming: 5 bases; J trimming: 2 bases; junction bases outside the gene matches: 6. Germline CDR1 reads SGHTA; CDR2 reads FQGNSA. The CDR3 loop spans 14 amino acids. CDR3 loop: CASSIRAGTYEQYF. The CDR3 bases are TGTGCCAGCAGCATCAGAGCGGGGACCTACGAGCAGTACTTC.

The chain employs TRBV29-1 and TRBJ1-2, with D maybe TRBD1 (6 bases). The length of the CDR3 is 13 residues. The V and J ends lost 1 base and 6 bases respectively, with 12 bases between them. The germline V gene has CDR1 SQVTM and CDR2 ANQGSEA. CDR3 bases: TGCAGCGTTGAAGGCGGGGGCAAAGATGGCTACACCTTC. It specifies CSVEGGGKDGYTF.

This clonotype was seen once. This CDR3 is CASSLYFLGTEQYF. The CDR3 DNA sequence: TGTGCCAGCAGCTTGTATTTCCTCGGGACAGAGCAGTACTTC. The V gene is TRBV7-8, the J gene TRBJ2-7; D may be TRBD1 (6 bases). CDR1 SGHVS and CDR2 FQNEAQ come from the germline V gene. The V end was cut by 3 bases, the J end by 7 bases, with 16 bases between. The CDR3 extends over 14 amino acids. Full variable domain (missing parts from reference TRBV7-8 and TRBJ2-7): GAGVSQSPRYKVAKRGQDVALRCDPISGHVSLFWYQQALGQGPEFLTYFQNEAQLDKSGLPSDRFFAERPEGSVSTLKIQRTQQEDSAVYLCASSLYFLGTEQYFGPGTRLTVT.

This clonotype occurred a few times. This chain joins TRBV28 and TRBJ2-7, with 8 positions matching TRBD1. Germline-derived CDR1 and CDR2 are MDHEN and SYDVKM. The CDR3 length is 14 residues. Germline trimming cut 2 bases from V and 5 bases from J; bases unmatched to any gene: 5. The CDR3 loop reads CASSLQGAINEQYF. The CDR3 DNA follows: TGTGCCAGCAGTTTACAGGGGGCGATAAACGAGCAGTACTTC.

V usage is TRBV6-1 and J usage is TRBJ1-2; 9 bases align to TRBD1. This CDR3 has 15 amino acids. Looked up from germline, CDR1 is MNHNS and CDR2 is SASEGT. The V segment lost 3 bases and the J segment 5 bases; nucleotides outside the gene matches: 7. The CDR3 spells CASSEDRGTRYGYTF. In nucleotides, the CDR3 is TGTGCCAGCAGTGAGGACAGGGGCACCCGTTATGGCTACACCTTC.

This clonotype turned up a few times. The chain has TRBV7-8 and TRBJ1-1; possibly TRBD1 for D (5 bases). V lost 4 bases and J 7 bases, leaving 22 bases between the germline ends. This CDR3 is 16 amino acids long. Per the germline V gene, CDR1 is SGHVS and CDR2 is FQNEAQ. This CDR3 reads CASSSPSPGRVYEAFF. CDR3 DNA sequence: TGTGCCAGCAGCTCCCCATCCCCCGGCAGGGTGTATGAAGCTTTCTTT.

The chain has TRBV30 and TRBJ1-5; D not resolved. In germline, CDR1 is GTSNPN, CDR2 SVGIG (reference sequence). V dropped 2 bases and J dropped 1 base, with 12 bases sitting between them. The CDR3 extends over 15 amino acids. The CDR3, as DNA: TGTGCCTGGAGTATCCCGCCCGGGAGCAATCAGCCCCAGCATTTT. Protein: CAWSIPPGSNQPQHF.

The chain employs TRBV9 and TRBJ2-3; TRBD2 matches 8 bases. The CDR3 spans 16 residues. V shed 0 bases and J 0 bases; nucleotides not matched to a gene: 3. Germline CDR1 SGDLS, CDR2 YYNGEE. In DNA, the CDR3 is TGTGCCAGCAGCGTAGGGGCTAGCGGGAGCACAGATACGCAGTATTTT. Translating it yields CASSVGASGSTDTQYF.

This chain joins TRBV24-1 and TRBJ2-1, with D possibly matching TRBD1 (6 bases). V was trimmed by 4 bases and J by 7 bases, leaving 16 bases between them. The CDR3 runs 15 residues. Germline V lookup: CDR1 KGHDR, CDR2 SFDVKD. The CDR3, as DNA: TGTGCCACCAGTGAGCGGAAGGGGGTAGGTAATGAGCAGTTCTTC. Translated: CATSERKGVGNEQFF.

V is TRBV9 and J is TRBJ2-7; D may correspond to TRBD1 or TRBD2 (6 bases each). The CDR3 sequence is 15 residues long. Deletions cut 4 bases from V and 4 bases from J, with 18 bases between. The V gene's germline CDR1 is SGDLS and CDR2 YYNGEE. As DNA, the CDR3 is TGTGCCAGCAGCCAGGGGACTCTAGGAACATACGAGCAGTACTTC. It translates to CASSQGTLGTYEQYF.

The CDR3 loop is CASSRNSGEETQYF. The DNA of the CDR3 is TGTGCCAGCAGCAGAAATAGCGGAGAAGAGACCCAGTACTTC. V usage is TRBV27 and J usage is TRBJ2-5; maybe TRBD2 (6 bases). The CDR3 is 14 residues long. The germline CDR1 and CDR2 sequences are MNHEY and SMNVEV (reference sequence). Deletions cut 6 bases from V and 3 bases from J, with 14 bases between.

Written as DNA, the CDR3 is TGCGCCAGCAGCTCTGGGGGCGGGATGCCCTCGAATGAGCAGTTCTTC. Translating gives CASSSGGGMPSNEQFF. This chain joins TRBV5-1 and TRBJ2-1; tentatively, D is TRBD1 or TRBD2 (6 bases each). Deletions cut 3 bases from V and 7 bases from J, with 20 bases between. This CDR3 contains 16 residues. In germline, CDR1 is SGHRS, CDR2 YFSETQ.

This clonotype occurred many times. The gene calls are TRBV29-1 and TRBJ2-3; 10 bases are a match to TRBD2. Per the germline V gene, CDR1 is SQVTM and CDR2 is ANQGSEA. The CDR3 is 14 amino acids. The V gene end was trimmed by 5 bases and the J gene end by 6 bases; junction bases not matched to a gene: 8. The CDR3 bases are TGCAGCGTTCCTCTAGCGGGAGATAGGGATACGCAGTATTTT. It yields the protein CSVPLAGDRDTQYF.

This clonotype was counted only a few times. V is TRBV5-1 and J is TRBJ1-2; D is perhaps TRBD1 (5 bases). CDR1 and CDR2 from the germline V gene are SGHRS and YFSETQ. Trimming took 4 bases from V and 2 from J, leaving 15 bases between them. The CDR3 runs to 15 residues. The CDR3 region is CASSLAGTENYGYTF. CDR3 bases: TGCGCCAGCAGCCTAGCTGGGACGGAAAACTATGGCTACACCTTC.

The rearrangement links TRBV12-3 or TRBV12-4 to TRBJ2-1; D is perhaps TRBD1 (6 bases). V lost 9 bases, J lost 2 bases, and 14 bases lay in between. The CDR3 has 14 amino acids. CDR3 sequence reads: CASRRGSTYNEQFF. In DNA, the CDR3 is TGTGCCAGTCGCAGGGGATCTACCTACAATGAGCAGTTCTTC.

This clonotype was recorded a few times. This chain joins TRBV5-1 and TRBJ2-7; unclear D gene. Germline V gene lookup returns CDR1 SGHRS and CDR2 YFSETQ. This CDR3 region has 13 residues. Trimming stripped 0 bases from V and 7 bases from J, with 11 bases between. This CDR3 reads CASSLVRQAEQYF. The CDR3 DNA follows: TGCGCCAGCAGCTTGGTAAGGCAGGCAGAGCAGTACTTC.

V is TRBV14 and J is TRBJ2-1; the D gene is possibly TRBD2 (5 bases). The CDR3 is 13 amino acids. V lost 1 base and J 8 bases, leaving 9 bases between the germline ends. Germline V gene data show CDR1 as SGHDN and CDR2 as FVKESK. This CDR3 is CASSQGARDEQFF. The CDR3 coding sequence is TGTGCCAGCAGCCAAGGGGCGAGGGATGAGCAGTTCTTC.

Comment on this clonotype: The CDR3 does not end in the conserved phenylalanine or tryptophan, so this is likely a read error. The J gene is TRBJ2-7, the V gene TRBV20-1; D is undetermined. CDR1 and CDR2 from the germline V gene are DFQATT and SNEGSKA (reference sequence). There are 10 residues in the CDR3. V lost 6 bases and J lost 4, with 7 bases in between. This chain's CDR3 is CSAPLYEQYL. DNA of the CDR3: TGCAGTGCCCCCCTTTACGAGCAGTACCTC.